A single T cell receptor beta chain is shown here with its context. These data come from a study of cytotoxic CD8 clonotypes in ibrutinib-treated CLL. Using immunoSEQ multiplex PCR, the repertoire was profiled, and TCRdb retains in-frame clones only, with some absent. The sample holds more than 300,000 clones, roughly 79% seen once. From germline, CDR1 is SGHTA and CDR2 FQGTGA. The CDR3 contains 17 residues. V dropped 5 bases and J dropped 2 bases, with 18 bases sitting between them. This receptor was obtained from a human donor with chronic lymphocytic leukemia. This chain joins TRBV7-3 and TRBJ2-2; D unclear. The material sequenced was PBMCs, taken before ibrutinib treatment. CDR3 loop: CASSAHHLESNTGELFF. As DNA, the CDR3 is TGTGCCAGCAGCGCCCATCACCTAGAGTCAAACACCGGGGAGCTGTTTTTT.